The entry that follows covers one T cell receptor (beta chain) sequence. What it recognizes is unknown. The data were taken from a study of cytomegalovirus exposure and HLA in healthy donors. The PCR was carried out with 60 Vbeta primers and 13 Jbeta primers. Clones were sequenced by immunoSEQ multiplex PCR, and TCRdb holds only the in-frame ones, with some missing. This sample has about 82,000 clones, with roughly 72% found just once. The CDR3 length is 12 residues. Germline V lookup: CDR1 WSHSY, CDR2 SAAADI. The V end lost 10 bases, the J end lost 2 bases, and 10 bases lay between the germline ends. Whole-study findings and limits: A reported reduction in N-insertions relative to the approximately 600-donor mean was seen in an Asian-associated ancestry cluster in a later analysis. Per published accounts, TCR beta sequences correctly predicted the HLA-A and HLA-B alleles of most subjects. Among TCR beta chains, those listed as cytomegalovirus-associated numbered over 150.

Material: PBMCs. This chain joins TRBV10-2 and TRBJ2-3; TRBD2 is a possible D gene (6 bases). The sequence was obtained from a woman in her 50s in good health and CMV-seropositive. DNA for the CDR3: TGCGCCACTCGGACTACCACAGATACGCAGTATTTT. Amino acids: CATRTTTDTQYF.